This paragraph reports one T cell receptor beta chain. The antigen is unknown. The data were obtained in a study of shared clonotypes between healthy human individuals. Study-level findings and limits: Rarefaction showed sorted-subset sequencing was incomplete despite large depth. Relative to their counterparts shared across all four donors, non-shared clonotypes exhibited diminished generation probabilities.

The data were produced by immunoSEQ multiplex PCR, yet TCRdb's version contains in-frame clones alone and is incomplete. The sample holds 1,100,000 or so clones, 75% to 85% seen once. Germline CDR1 is SGHTS and CDR2 is YDEGEE. The CDR3 runs 15 residues. The J segment lost 2 bases and the V segment lost 0 bases, leaving 5 bases of the junction unmatched. Into CD45RA+ naive and CD45RA-negative memory subsets, the CD4+ cells were split. The clonotype comes from a man between 18 and 29 years old in good health. Some clones in this sample may be carry-over from other donors' samples. This chain joins TRBV5-8 and TRBJ2-7; 7 positions match TRBD2. Sample: memory CD4+ T cells from PBMCs. This sample's subset: CD45RA-negative fraction. The CDR3 here is CASSLDPGGTYEQYF. In DNA, the CDR3 is TGTGCCAGCAGCTTGGATCCGGGAGGAACCTACGAGCAGTACTTC.